The present TCR beta chain was sequenced within a study of graft-versus-host responses after intestinal transplantation. General observations from the study: Some GvH clones appeared in ileal mucosa or blood before recipient bone marrow.

With respect to this clone: Antigen specificity is unknown.

Germline V gene sequence: CDR1 MNHNS, CDR2 SASEGT. The CDR3 extends over 15 amino acids. V was clipped by 6 bases and J by 0 bases, with 15 bases between them. The assay was immunoSEQ multiplex PCR, and TCRdb's table has in-frame clones only and misses some. Among some 85,000 clones listed, around 87% were seen once. The rearrangement uses TRBV6-1 and TRBJ2-7; D may be TRBD2 (5 bases). This clonotype was obtained from a human donor who was the organ donor for an intestinal transplant. The sequences come from unstimulated CD8+ T cells sorted from spleen or lymph node cells, collected before transplant. CDR3 in amino acids: CASSAVEETSYEQYF. The CDR3 nucleotides read TGTGCCAGCAGCGCCGTGGAGGAAACCTCCTACGAGCAGTACTTC.